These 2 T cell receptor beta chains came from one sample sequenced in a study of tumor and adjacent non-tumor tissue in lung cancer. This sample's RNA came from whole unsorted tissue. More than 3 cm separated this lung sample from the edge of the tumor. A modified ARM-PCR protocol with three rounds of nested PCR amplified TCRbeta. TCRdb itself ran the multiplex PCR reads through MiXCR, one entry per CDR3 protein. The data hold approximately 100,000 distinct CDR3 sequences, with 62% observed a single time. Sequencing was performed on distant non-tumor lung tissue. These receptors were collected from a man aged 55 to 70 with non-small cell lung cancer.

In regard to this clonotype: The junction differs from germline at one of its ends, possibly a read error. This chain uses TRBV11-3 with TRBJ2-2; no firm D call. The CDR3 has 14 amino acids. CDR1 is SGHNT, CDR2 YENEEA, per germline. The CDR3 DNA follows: TGTGCCAGCAACTTGCAGAGTAACACCAGGGAGCTGTTTTTT. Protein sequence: CASNLQSNTRELFF.

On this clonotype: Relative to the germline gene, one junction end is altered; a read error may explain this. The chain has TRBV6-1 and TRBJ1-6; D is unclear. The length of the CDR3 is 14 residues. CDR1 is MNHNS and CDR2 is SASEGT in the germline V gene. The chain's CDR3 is CVSNGVGPYSPLHF. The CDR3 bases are TGTGTCAGCAATGGGGTAGGCCCATATTCACCCCTCCACTTT.